The 21 T cell receptor beta chains reported below all come from one sample, sequenced in a study of blood T cell repertoires in COVID-19. The assay was immunoSEQ multiplex PCR, and TCRdb's table has in-frame clones only and misses some. The profile shows some 180,000 clones, more than 70% of them singletons. The material sequenced was PBMCs or T cells enriched from blood (not recorded which). All receptors derive from a man in his forties who had recovered from COVID-19.

The V gene is TRBV27, the J gene TRBJ1-5; 8 bases fit TRBD1. From germline, CDR1 is MNHEY and CDR2 SMNVEV (reference sequence). The CDR3 is made up of 16 amino acids. V was clipped by 2 bases and J by 6 bases; unmatched bases: 9. This chain's CDR3 is CASSLRGGQGAQPQHF. The CDR3 region has the DNA TGTGCCAGCAGTTTACGAGGAGGGCAGGGGGCTCAGCCCCAGCATTTT.

The chain employs TRBV6-1 and TRBJ2-1, with a weak D call TRBD2 (6 bases). The CDR3 length is 14 residues. Trimming removed 2 bases from V and 7 bases from J, with 12 bases in between. Germline CDR1 MNHNS, CDR2 SASEGT. CDR3 DNA: TGTGCCAGCAGTGAAAGGGCAGGGAGGAATGAGCAGTTCTTC. It encodes CASSERAGRNEQFF.

The chain joins TRBV28 to TRBJ2-7, with 7 positions matching TRBD1. The CDR3 is 12 residues long. With 5 bases clipped from V and 9 bases from J, the junction kept 7 bases outside the gene matches. Germline loops: CDR1 MDHEN, CDR2 SYDVKM. The CDR3 nucleotides read TGTGCCAGCAGTAGACAGGGAAATCTGCAGTACTTC. Encoded protein: CASSRQGNLQYF.

This clone has more than one count but fewer than ten. The V call is TRBV10-2, the J call TRBJ2-2; 8 bases map to TRBD1. The CDR3 sequence is 15 residues long. The germline V gene encodes CDR1 WSHSY and CDR2 SAAADI. With V trimmed by 7 bases and J by 0 bases, 4 bases remained unmatched. CDR3 coding DNA: TGCGCCAGCACATTACAGGGGGCGAACACCGGGGAGCTGTTTTTT. Translation: CASTLQGANTGELFF.

This clone was detected a few times. This chain joins TRBV4-1 and TRBJ1-2; TRBD1 aligns across 9 bases. This CDR3 contains 19 residues. From germline, CDR1 is MGHRA and CDR2 YSYEKL. Trimming removed 1 base from V and 4 bases from J; junction bases left unmatched: 16. CDR3: CASSQVIRDRANPVYGYTF. The DNA of the CDR3 is TGCGCCAGCAGCCAAGTAATCAGGGACAGGGCAAACCCGGTCTATGGCTACACCTTC.

This chain connects TRBV7-3 to TRBJ2-3, with 8 bases matching TRBD2. From germline, CDR1 is SGHTA and CDR2 FQGTGA. The length of the CDR3 is 16 residues. The J segment lost 0 bases and the V segment lost 5 bases, leaving 7 bases of the junction unmatched. The CDR3 sequence is CASSVNSGASTDTQYF. The CDR3 nucleotides read TGTGCCAGCAGCGTTAATAGCGGGGCTAGCACAGATACGCAGTATTTT.

The chain is built from TRBV4-1 and TRBJ2-7; D is possibly TRBD1 (6 bases). Germline V gene lookup returns CDR1 MGHRA and CDR2 YSYEKL. CDR3 length: 17 amino acids. V lost 0 bases and J lost 3, with 18 bases in between. As DNA, the CDR3 is TGCGCCAGCAGCCAAGAGACTGGAATGGGCAGGGGCTACGAGCAGTACTTC. This encodes CASSQETGMGRGYEQYF.

The V gene is TRBV7-8, the J gene TRBJ2-7; no clear D. Germline V lookup: CDR1 SGHVS, CDR2 FQNEAQ. CDR3 length equals 14 residues. With 4 bases removed from V and 2 bases from J, the gap between germline ends came to 12 bases. DNA for the CDR3: TGTGCCAGCAGCTCCTTTGCAGACACCTACGAGCAGTACTTC. It translates to CASSSFADTYEQYF.

The chain has TRBV4-1 and TRBJ1-4; TRBD1 might be the D (5 bases). From germline, CDR1 is MGHRA and CDR2 YSYEKL. The length of the CDR3 is 15 residues. V gave up 2 bases and J gave up 4 bases, with 11 bases separating them. CDR3 loop: CASSQTWGINEKLFF. The CDR3 DNA reads TGCGCCAGCAGCCAAACTTGGGGCATTAATGAAAAACTGTTTTTT.

The V gene is TRBV5-4, the J gene TRBJ2-2, with D possibly matching TRBD1 (5 bases). CDR1 is SGHNT, CDR2 YYREEE, per germline (reference sequence). V shed 4 bases and J shed 6 bases, with 13 bases lying between them. The CDR3 is 14 residues long. CDR3 nucleotide sequence: TGTGCCAGCAGCCCGGAGACAGATCCCGGGGAGCTGTTTTTT. Amino acids: CASSPETDPGELFF.

The chain links TRBV19 to TRBJ1-6; no clear D gene. V was clipped by 5 bases and J by 4 bases, with 9 bases between them. This CDR3 contains 14 residues. Germline V gene sequence: CDR1 LNHDA, CDR2 SQIVND (reference sequence). The CDR3 protein is CASSLTEYNSPLHF. The CDR3 DNA reads as TGTGCCAGTAGTCTTACAGAGTATAATTCACCCCTCCACTTT.

CDR3 region: CATSRDRTGAYGYTF. As DNA, the CDR3 is TGTGCCACCAGCAGAGATCGAACAGGGGCCTATGGCTACACCTTC. The chain combines TRBV15 with TRBJ1-2; 7 bases align to TRBD1. J was trimmed by 4 bases and V by 0 bases; bases with no gene match: 5. This CDR3 comprises 15 residues. The germline V gene has CDR1 LNHNV and CDR2 YYDKDF (reference sequence).

The chain is built from TRBV10-2 and TRBJ2-7; 8 bases are shared with TRBD1. Germline V gene sequence: CDR1 WSHSY, CDR2 SAAADI. The trim removed 8 bases at V and 6 bases at J, leaving 3 bases unmatched. This CDR3 contains 11 residues. The CDR3 bases are TGCGCCAGCGGACAGGGTACCGAGCAGTACTTC. Its translation: CASGQGTEQYF.

This chain connects TRBV11-2 to TRBJ1-1, with 7 bases fitting TRBD1. This CDR3 comprises 14 residues. CDR1 SGHAT and CDR2 FQNNGV come from the germline V gene. Unmatched junction bases numbered 3, after V lost 5 bases and J lost 0 bases. The CDR3 DNA sequence: TGTGCCAGCAGCCGGGGACAGATGAACACTGAAGCTTTCTTT. Translated: CASSRGQMNTEAFF.

The chain is built from TRBV19 and TRBJ1-2, with 8 bases fitting TRBD1. This CDR3 comprises 15 residues. V shed 3 bases, J shed 6 bases, and the junction held 9 bases outside the gene matches. Germline V CDR1 and CDR2: LNHDA, SQIVND (reference sequence). The CDR3 region has the DNA TGTGCCAGTAGTATTCCCCACAGGGGGTTTGATGGCTACACCTTC. Translating it yields CASSIPHRGFDGYTF. The complete variable domain, with remaining parts taken from reference TRBV19 and TRBJ1-2, reads DGGITQSPKYLFRKEGQNVTLSCEQNLNHDAMYWYRQDPGQGLRLIYYSQIVNDFQKGDIAEGYSVSREKKESFPLTVTSAQKNPTAFYLCASSIPHRGFDGYTFGSGTRLTVV.

This clone was seen only a few times. The V call is TRBV5-6, the J call TRBJ1-3; tentative D call: TRBD1 (5 bases). The V end was cut by 6 bases, the J end by 3 bases, with 10 bases between. This CDR3 is built from 13 residues. Germline V gene sequence: CDR1 SGHDT, CDR2 YYEEEE. CDR3 region: CASTWTFGNTIYF. Written as DNA, the CDR3 is TGTGCCAGCACTTGGACATTTGGAAACACCATATATTTT. Using reference TRBV5-6 and TRBJ1-3 for the parts outside the CDR3, the full variable domain is DAGVTQSPTHLIKTRGQQVTLRCSPKSGHDTVSWYQQALGQGPQFIFQYYEEEERQRGNFPDRFSGHQFPNYSSELNVNALLLGDSALYLCASTWTFGNTIYFGEGSWLTVV.

Here the CDR3 DNA reads TGTGCCAGCGTTAGGGCGGGCAGCTACGAGCAGTACTTC. Protein: CASVRAGSYEQYF. V is TRBV6-5 and J is TRBJ2-7; perhaps TRBD2 as D (5 bases). Germline CDR1 is MNHEY and CDR2 is SVGAGI. CDR3 size: 13 residues. The V end was cut by 8 bases, the J end by 3 bases, with 14 bases between.

This clone was seen a single time. The chain has TRBV19 and TRBJ1-2, with D possibly matching TRBD1 (5 bases). V shed 6 bases and J shed 4 bases, with 18 bases lying between them. The CDR3 extends over 15 amino acids. CDR1 is LNHDA, CDR2 SQIVND, per germline (reference sequence). The DNA of the CDR3 is TGTGCCAGTAGATTAGACAGTCGCCGAGTCTATGGCTACACCTTC. Its protein product is CASRLDSRRVYGYTF.

The chain is built from TRBV7-8 and TRBJ2-7, with 7 bases lining up with TRBD1. The CDR3 runs to 13 residues. Germline CDR1 SGHVS, CDR2 FQNEAQ. Unmatched junction bases numbered 5, after V lost 6 bases and J lost 3 bases. In DNA, the CDR3 is TGTGCCAGCAGTGGGGACAGTAACTACGAGCAGTACTTC. Its translation: CASSGDSNYEQYF.

As for this clone: Other DNA sequences in the same sample also yield this CDR3. The chain uses TRBV27 and TRBJ2-1; D not resolved. CDR1 is MNHEY and CDR2 is SMNVEV in the germline V gene (reference sequence). The CDR3 sequence is 11 residues long. With 2 bases removed from V and 7 bases from J, the gap between germline ends came to 3 bases. Written as DNA, the CDR3 is TGTGCCAGCAGTTTACTTAATGAGCAGTTCTTC. This sequence encodes CASSLLNEQFF.

The V and J genes are TRBV7-6 and TRBJ2-5, with 12 positions matching TRBD2. V trimming: 2 bases; J trimming: 5 bases; junction bases outside the gene matches: 3. Germline CDR1 and CDR2: SGHVS and FNYEAQ. The length of the CDR3 is 15 residues. Here the CDR3 DNA reads TGTGCCAGCAGCTTACTAGCGGGAGGGCCGGAGACCCAGTACTTC. This sequence encodes CASSLLAGGPETQYF.